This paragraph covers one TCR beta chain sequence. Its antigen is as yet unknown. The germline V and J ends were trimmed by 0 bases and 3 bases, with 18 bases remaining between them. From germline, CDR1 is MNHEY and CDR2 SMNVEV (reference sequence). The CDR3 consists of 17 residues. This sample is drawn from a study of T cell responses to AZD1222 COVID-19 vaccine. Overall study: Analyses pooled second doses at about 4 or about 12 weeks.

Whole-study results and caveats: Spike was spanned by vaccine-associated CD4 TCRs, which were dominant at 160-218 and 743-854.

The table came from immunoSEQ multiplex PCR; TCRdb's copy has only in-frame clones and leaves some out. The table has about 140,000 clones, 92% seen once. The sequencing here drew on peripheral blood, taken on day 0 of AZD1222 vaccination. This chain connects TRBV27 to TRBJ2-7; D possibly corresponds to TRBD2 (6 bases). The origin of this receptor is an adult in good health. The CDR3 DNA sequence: TGTGCCAGCAGTTTATCGAAGCGGACAAGGGGAGGCTACGAGCAGTACTTC. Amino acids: CASSLSKRTRGGYEQYF.